This T cell receptor (beta chain) was identified in a study of human T cells and chemical hapten exposure. Study context: Patients received weekly diphenylcyclopropenone doses to the scalp throughout the approximately 25-week study. General study points: The formation of large CDR3 similarity clusters by expanded TCRs significantly exceeded that of controls.

This clonotype has just a few counts. What it binds is unknown. Regarding time point: patch test 3, about 24 weeks after DPC sensitization. Treatment in this sample: therapeutic diphenylcyclopropenone sensitization with weekly scalp DPC. Researchers extracted total RNA from unfractionated whole blood. TCRdb passed the RACE reads through MiXCR, listing each CDR3 protein once. The sample has some 110,000 distinct CDR3 sequences, 11% seen once. Sequenced here: whole blood, sampled in connection with sensitization to the hapten diphenylcyclopropenone (DPC). This sequence was found in a woman between 50 and 59 years old with alopecia areata. Some clones in this sample may be carry-over from other donors' samples.

The CDR3 sequence is CASKDSLDRKLFF. Written as DNA, the CDR3 is TGTGCCAGCAAGGACTCCCTGGACCGAAAACTGTTTTTT. The genes are TRBV2 and TRBJ1-4; D gene uncertain. The germline CDR1 and CDR2 sequences are SNHLY and FYNNEI. V lost 7 bases, J lost 10 bases, and 16 bases lay in between. The CDR3 length is 13 residues. Supplemented by reference TRBV2 and TRBJ1-4, the full variable domain reads EPEVTQTPSHQVTQMGQEVILRCVPISNHLYFYWYRQILGQKVEFLVSFYNNEISEKSEIFDDQFSVERPDGSNFTLKIRSTKLEDSAMYFCASKDSLDRKLFFGSGTQLSVL.